The 24 T cell receptor beta chains given below trace back to one sample, sequenced in a study of regulatory T cells in long-lasting Graves disease. Time point meaning: newly diagnosed GD, antithyroid drugs for less than 3 months. The TCR library was prepared using RNA isolated from PBMCs. Sequencing libraries for TCR beta were prepared with iRepertoire HTBI primers and Arm-PCR of CDR3 regions. TCRdb independently ran MiXCR on the multiplex PCR reads; one entry per CDR3 protein. This sample has about 540,000 distinct CDR3 sequences; 13% occur once, and the top ten carry approximately 9.3%. This same sample was also part of a study on T cells in Graves' hyperthyroidism and ophthalmopathy.

The sample consisted of peripheral blood mononuclear cells (PBMCs), taken at new diagnosis, from a patient treated with antithyroid drugs. Receptors were obtained from a man aged 30-40 years with Graves disease.

This clonotype was seen many times. The chain couples TRBV29-1 to TRBJ2-7, with TRBD1 as a possible D gene (6 bases). The CDR3 is 12 residues long. The V and J ends lost 7 bases and 3 bases respectively, with 13 bases between them. Germline assignment: CDR1 SQVTM and CDR2 ANQGSEA. CDR3 residues: CSAWTVDYEQYF. CDR3 in DNA: TGCAGCGCATGGACAGTGGACTACGAGCAGTACTTC.

This clonotype has only a few counts. A much larger clone lies a single base off, so this may be a read error. The chain joins TRBV10-3 to TRBJ1-2; TRBD1 aligns across 10 bases. The CDR3 has 13 residues. CDR1 ENHRY and CDR2 SYGVKD come from the germline V gene. The CDR3 is CAISGQGARGYAF. CDR3 sequence (DNA): TGTGCCATCAGTGGACAGGGGGCGCGTGGCTACGCCTTC.

V usage is TRBV20-1 and J usage is TRBJ2-4; possible D gene TRBD2, 6 bases. The CDR3 contains 15 residues. Germline CDR1 DFQATT, CDR2 SNEGSKA (reference sequence). Trimming stripped 4 bases from V and 4 bases from J, with 17 bases between. The CDR3, as DNA: TGCAGTGCTACCCGCCGGGGTAGCGGTAAAAACATTCAGTACTTC. Protein product: CSATRRGSGKNIQYF.

About this clonotype itself: This clone may be a read error of a much larger clone one base away. CDR3 amino acids: CASSLWDEQYF. DNA of the CDR3: TGTGCCAGCAGCTTATGGGACGAGCAGTACTTC. The rearrangement links TRBV7-2 to TRBJ2-7; D ambiguous. Germline CDR1 reads SGHTA; CDR2 reads FQGNSA. With 2 bases removed from V and 5 bases from J, the gap between germline ends came to 4 bases. The CDR3 runs to 11 residues.

The chain recombines TRBV18 with TRBJ2-5, with unresolved D. The CDR3 has 17 residues. Trimming stripped 8 bases from V and 0 bases from J, with 22 bases between. From germline, CDR1 is KGHSH and CDR2 LQKENI. The CDR3 spells CASTPFSPRLNQETQYF. In DNA, the CDR3 is TGTGCCAGCACCCCGTTCTCCCCGAGGCTGAACCAAGAGACCCAGTACTTC.

The rearrangement uses TRBV5-6 and TRBJ2-2; D gene ambiguous. The CDR3 extends over 16 amino acids. V lost 0 bases, J lost 4 bases, and 13 bases lay in between. The germline CDR1 and CDR2 sequences are SGHDT and YYEEEE. The CDR3 here is CASSLASMSFTGELFF. The DNA of the CDR3 is TGTGCCAGCAGCTTGGCCTCTATGTCCTTCACCGGGGAGCTGTTTTTT.

The rearrangement links TRBV7-3 to TRBJ2-3; tentative D call: TRBD1 (6 bases). In germline, CDR1 is SGHTA, CDR2 FQGTGA. The CDR3 runs 15 residues. V shed 4 bases and J shed 2 bases, with 13 bases lying between them. In DNA, the CDR3 is TGTGCCAGCAGCTATACCGGGACAAACACAGATACGCAGTATTTT. Amino acids: CASSYTGTNTDTQYF.

About this clonotype: A much larger clone is a single base away; this may be a read error. V gene TRBV2 combines with J gene TRBJ2-1, with D perhaps matching TRBD2 (5 bases). Trimming removed 5 bases from V and 5 bases from J, with 13 bases in between. From germline, CDR1 is SNHLY and CDR2 FYNNEI. The CDR3 totals 14 residues. The CDR3, as DNA: TGTGCCAGCAGTAAGCGGCTTGCCCACAATGAGCAGTTCTTC. This encodes CASSKRLAHNEQFF. Full variable domain (outside the CDR3, taken from reference TRBV2 and TRBJ2-1): EPEVTQTPSHQVTQMGQEVILRCVPISNHLYFYWYRQILGQKVEFLVSFYNNEISEKSEIFDDQFSVERPDGSNFTLKIRSTKLEDSAMYFCASSKRLAHNEQFFGPGTRLTVL.

Many counts were recorded for this clonotype. The rearrangement links TRBV6-1 to TRBJ1-6; D may be TRBD1 (6 bases). Trimming left V 2 bases short and J 7 bases short, with 12 bases between. This CDR3 is 15 amino acids long. The V gene's germline CDR1 is MNHNS and CDR2 SASEGT. The CDR3 loop reads CASSEWTEPNSPLHF. CDR3 DNA: TGTGCCAGCAGTGAATGGACAGAACCCAATTCACCCCTCCACTTT.

As to this clonotype: This clone may be a read error of a much larger clone one base away. The CDR3 reads CAISRDTEAFF. The CDR3 DNA sequence: TGTGCCATCAGTAGGGACACTGAAGCTTTCTTT. The rearrangement links TRBV10-3 to TRBJ1-1, with unresolved D. Germline V gene data show CDR1 as ENHRY and CDR2 as SYGVKD. The CDR3 spans 11 residues. The V end was cut by 5 bases, the J end by 3 bases, with 4 bases between.

The CDR3 reads CATSDSLAGGPSLYNEQFF. CDR3 nucleotides: TGTGCCACCAGTGATTCGCTGGCGGGAGGGCCCTCTCTGTACAATGAGCAGTTCTTC. The chain joins TRBV24-1 to TRBJ2-1, with 9 bases identical to TRBD2. V was clipped by 2 bases and J by 4 bases; unmatched bases: 14. Germline values: CDR1 KGHDR, CDR2 SFDVKD. CDR3 length equals 19 residues.

This clonotype was seen ten or more times. The V gene is TRBV6-1, the J gene TRBJ2-7; D not certain. V dropped 6 bases and J dropped 4 bases, with 7 bases sitting between them. This CDR3 has 11 residues. Germline CDR1 MNHNS, CDR2 SASEGT. Here the CDR3 reads CASRGPYEQYF. DNA for the CDR3: TGTGCCAGCAGAGGGCCATACGAGCAGTACTTC.

This clonotype was found once. The chain links TRBV5-1 to TRBJ2-3; D remains ambiguous. The germline V gene encodes CDR1 SGHRS and CDR2 YFSETQ. Trimming stripped 4 bases from V and 5 bases from J, with 20 bases between. The CDR3 has 16 residues. This chain's CDR3 is CASSHRADSPEDTQYF. The CDR3, as DNA: TGCGCCAGCAGCCACCGGGCTGACTCCCCCGAAGATACGCAGTATTTT.

This clonotype was observed many times. The chain has TRBV5-1 and TRBJ1-6; unclear D gene. Trimming removed 0 bases from V and 7 bases from J, with 8 bases in between. Germline V lookup: CDR1 SGHRS, CDR2 YFSETQ. CDR3 length equals 14 residues. CDR3 residues: CASSLAERNSPLHF. In nucleotides, the CDR3 is TGCGCCAGCAGCTTGGCCGAGAGAAATTCACCCCTCCACTTT.

This clonotype has a count of ten or more. The chain employs TRBV7-8 and TRBJ2-3; D is perhaps TRBD2 (6 bases). The germline gives CDR1 SGHVS, CDR2 FQNEAQ. The CDR3 spans 14 residues. The CDR3 is CASLWRGGTDTQYF. The CDR3, as DNA: TGTGCGAGCCTATGGCGGGGTGGGACAGATACGCAGTATTTT.

V is TRBV5-1 and J is TRBJ1-2; D is possibly TRBD1 (5 bases). Trimming removed 0 bases at V and 4 bases at J, with 13 bases between. Germline V gives CDR1 SGHRS, CDR2 YFSETQ. This CDR3 has 15 residues. The CDR3 nucleotides are TGCGCCAGCAGCTTGGCAACGGGGGTCGGCTATGGCTACACCTTC. It encodes CASSLATGVGYGYTF. The complete variable domain, with remaining parts taken from reference TRBV5-1 and TRBJ1-2, reads KAGVTQTPRYLIKTRGQQVTLSCSPISGHRSVSWYQQTPGQGLQFLFEYFSETQRNKGNFPGRFSGRQFSNSRSEMNVSTLELGDSALYLCASSLATGVGYGYTFGSGTRLTVV.

Worth noting for this clonotype: This probably arose from a read error, given a far larger clone one base away. The chain has TRBV7-2 and TRBJ2-5, with D possibly being TRBD2 (5 bases). The J call may be in error: the DNA end matches TRBJ2-7 better. The CDR3 loop spans 15 amino acids. Germline assignment: CDR1 SGHTA and CDR2 FQGNSA. In DNA, the CDR3 is TGTGCCAGCAACCCATACCAGCGGAGCTCCTACGAGCAGTACTTC. Its translation: CASNPYQRSSYEQYF.

This clonotype appeared many times. The chain uses TRBV15 and TRBJ1-5; D unresolved. Germline-derived CDR1 and CDR2 are LNHNV and YYDKDF (reference sequence). The CDR3 contains 15 residues. Trimming pared 8 bases from V and 2 bases from J, leaving 16 bases between. The CDR3 bases are TGTGCCACCTCCCCTAGGCGGGAGGGCAATCAGCCCCAGCATTTT. Translation gives CATSPRREGNQPQHF.

In its sample, this clonotype was seen many times. This chain joins TRBV7-8 and TRBJ2-5, with a possible D match to TRBD2 (5 bases). In germline, CDR1 is SGHVS, CDR2 FQNEAQ. The CDR3 has 13 amino acids. The germline V and J ends were trimmed by 6 bases and 5 bases, with 13 bases remaining between them. CDR3 protein: CASSPSFRETQYF. CDR3 DNA: TGTGCCAGCAGTCCTAGCTTCCGGGAGACCCAGTACTTC.

V usage is TRBV4-2 and J usage is TRBJ1-1, with D perhaps TRBD1 (6 bases). CDR3 length equals 15 residues. From germline, CDR1 is LGHNA and CDR2 YNFKEQ. Trimming removed 1 base from V and 4 bases from J, with 13 bases in between. Written as DNA, the CDR3 is TGTGCCAGCAGCCAAGTGAAGGGGGACGGCACTGAAGCTTTCTTT. Amino acid sequence: CASSQVKGDGTEAFF.

This clonotype was found many times. The V gene is TRBV12-3 or TRBV12-4, the J gene TRBJ1-1; TRBD1 matches 8 bases. The CDR3 length is 13 residues. V was clipped by 5 bases and J by 7 bases; unmatched bases: 6. Written as DNA, the CDR3 is TGTGCCAGCAGTATCAGGGGGCTGGGTGAAGCTTTCTTT. Translated, it gives CASSIRGLGEAFF.

The rearrangement links TRBV29-1 to TRBJ2-7; D perhaps matches TRBD2 (7 bases). V lost 7 bases to trimming and J lost 2 bases, with 18 bases between them. The CDR3 length is 14 residues. CDR1 SQVTM and CDR2 ANQGSEA come from the germline V gene. This chain's CDR3 is CSACRGAGAYEQYF. In nucleotides, the CDR3 is TGCAGCGCCTGCCGGGGGGCAGGGGCCTACGAGCAGTACTTC.

The table lists this clonotype with many counts. The chain uses TRBV2 and TRBJ2-7; D is possibly TRBD2 (6 bases). In germline, CDR1 is SNHLY, CDR2 FYNNEI. V was cut by 4 bases and J by 6 bases, with 22 bases left in between. The CDR3 runs to 16 residues. The CDR3 sequence is CASSGRGGTSAGEQYF. CDR3 nucleotide sequence: TGTGCCAGCAGTGGACGTGGCGGGACCTCGGCGGGCGAGCAGTACTTC. The full variable domain, its missing parts supplied by reference TRBV2 and TRBJ2-7, is EPEVTQTPSHQVTQMGQEVILRCVPISNHLYFYWYRQILGQKVEFLVSFYNNEISEKSEIFDDQFSVERPDGSNFTLKIRSTKLEDSAMYFCASSGRGGTSAGEQYFGPGTRLTVT.

The chain joins TRBV7-3 to TRBJ2-3; D perhaps matches TRBD2 (6 bases). The CDR3 contains 14 residues. Between the trimmed V and J ends, which lost 7 bases and 0 bases, there was a span of 11 bases. Germline CDR1 and CDR2: SGHTA and FQGTGA. Here the CDR3 reads CASTEAGSTDTQYF. CDR3 nucleotides: TGTGCCAGCACCGAGGCGGGGAGCACAGATACGCAGTATTTT. The full variable domain, its missing parts supplied by reference TRBV7-3 and TRBJ2-3, is GAGVSQTPSNKVTEKGKYVELRCDPISGHTALYWYRQSLGQGPEFLIYFQGTGAADDSGLPNDRFFAVRPEGSVSTLKIQRTERGDSAVYLCASTEAGSTDTQYFGPGTRLTVL.